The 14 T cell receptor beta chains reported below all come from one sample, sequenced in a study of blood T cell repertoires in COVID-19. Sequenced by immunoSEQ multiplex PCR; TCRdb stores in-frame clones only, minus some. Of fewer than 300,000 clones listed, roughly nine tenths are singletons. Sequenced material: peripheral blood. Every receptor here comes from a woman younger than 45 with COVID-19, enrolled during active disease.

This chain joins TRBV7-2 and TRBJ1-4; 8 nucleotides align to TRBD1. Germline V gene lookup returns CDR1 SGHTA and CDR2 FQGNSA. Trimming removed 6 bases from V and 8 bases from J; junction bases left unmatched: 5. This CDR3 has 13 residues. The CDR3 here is CASRPGGQEKLFF. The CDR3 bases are TGTGCCAGCAGACCAGGGGGCCAGGAAAAACTGTTTTTT.

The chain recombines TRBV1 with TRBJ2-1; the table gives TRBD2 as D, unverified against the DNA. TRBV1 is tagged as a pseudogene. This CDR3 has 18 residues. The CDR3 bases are TGCACCAGCAGCCAACCACCCGGGACTACCCTAGTAAAGAATGAGCAGTTCTTC. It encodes CTSSQPPGTTLVKNEQFF.

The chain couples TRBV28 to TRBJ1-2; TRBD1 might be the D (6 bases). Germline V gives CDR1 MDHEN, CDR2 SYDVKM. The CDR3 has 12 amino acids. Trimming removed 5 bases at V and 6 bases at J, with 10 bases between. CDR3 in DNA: TGTGCCAGCAGTCAACAGGGCCATGGCTACACCTTC. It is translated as CASSQQGHGYTF.

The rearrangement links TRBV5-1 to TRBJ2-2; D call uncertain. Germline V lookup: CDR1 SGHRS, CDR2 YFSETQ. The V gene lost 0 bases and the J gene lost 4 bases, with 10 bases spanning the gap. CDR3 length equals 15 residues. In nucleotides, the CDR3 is TGCGCCAGCAGCTTGGGAGTCCCGGGCACCGGGGAGCTGTTTTTT. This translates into CASSLGVPGTGELFF.

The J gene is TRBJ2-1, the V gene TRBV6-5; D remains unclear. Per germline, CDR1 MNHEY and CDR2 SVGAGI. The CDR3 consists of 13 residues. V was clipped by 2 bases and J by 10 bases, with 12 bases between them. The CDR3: CASSYLGSKEQFF. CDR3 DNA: TGTGCCAGCAGTTACCTTGGCTCGAAGGAGCAGTTCTTC.

The CDR3 DNA follows: TGTGCCAGTAGTATAGGGGGCGACTGGAATGAGCAGTTCTTC. Residues: CASSIGGDWNEQFF. This chain joins TRBV19 and TRBJ2-1; possible D gene TRBD1, 5 bases. The CDR3 contains 14 residues. Germline lookup yields CDR1 LNHDA and CDR2 SQIVND (reference sequence). V lost 1 base to trimming and J lost 7 bases, with 11 bases between them.

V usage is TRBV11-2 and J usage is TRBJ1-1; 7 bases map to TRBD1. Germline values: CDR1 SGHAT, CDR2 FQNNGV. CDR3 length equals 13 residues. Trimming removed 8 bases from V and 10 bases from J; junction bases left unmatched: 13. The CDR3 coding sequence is TGTGCCAGCGCCCCTTTGAGGGGGCGGGTAGCTTTCTTT. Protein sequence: CASAPLRGRVAFF. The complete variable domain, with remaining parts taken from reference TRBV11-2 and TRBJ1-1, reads EAGVAQSPRYKIIEKRQSVAFWCNPISGHATLYWYQQILGQGPKLLIQFQNNGVVDDSQLPKDRFSAERLKGVDSTLKIQPAKLEDSAVYLCASAPLRGRVAFFGQGTRLTVV.

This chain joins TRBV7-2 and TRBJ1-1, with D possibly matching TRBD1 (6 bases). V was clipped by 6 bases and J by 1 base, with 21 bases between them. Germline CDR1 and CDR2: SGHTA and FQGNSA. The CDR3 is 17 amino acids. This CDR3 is CASRPPLQGKGNTEAFF. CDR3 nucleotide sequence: TGTGCCAGCAGGCCACCACTTCAGGGGAAGGGGAACACTGAAGCTTTCTTT.

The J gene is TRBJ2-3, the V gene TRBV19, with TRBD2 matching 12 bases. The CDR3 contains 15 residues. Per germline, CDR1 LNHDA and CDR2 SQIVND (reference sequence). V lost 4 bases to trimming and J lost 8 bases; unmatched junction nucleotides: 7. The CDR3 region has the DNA TGTGCCAGTAGTACCTGGACTAGCGGGACCGCTACGCAGTATTTT. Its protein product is CASSTWTSGTATQYF.

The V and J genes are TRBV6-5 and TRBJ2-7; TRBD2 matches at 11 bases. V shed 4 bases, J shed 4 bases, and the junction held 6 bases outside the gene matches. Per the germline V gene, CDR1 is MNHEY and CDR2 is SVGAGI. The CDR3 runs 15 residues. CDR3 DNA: TGTGCCAGCAGTTGGCTAGCGGGAGGAGAGTACGAGCAGTACTTC. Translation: CASSWLAGGEYEQYF.

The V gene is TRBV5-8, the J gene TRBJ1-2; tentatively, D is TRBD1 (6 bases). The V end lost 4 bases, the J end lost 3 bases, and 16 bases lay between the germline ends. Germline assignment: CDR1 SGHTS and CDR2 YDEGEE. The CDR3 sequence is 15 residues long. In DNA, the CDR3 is TGTGCCAGCAGCCCGTCGACAGGACCAGACTATGGCTACACCTTC. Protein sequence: CASSPSTGPDYGYTF. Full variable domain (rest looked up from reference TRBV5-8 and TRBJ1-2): EAGVTQSPTHLIKTRGQQATLRCSPISGHTSVYWYQQALGLGLQFLLWYDEGEERNRGNFPPRFSGRQFPNYSSELNVNALELEDSALYLCASSPSTGPDYGYTFGSGTRLTVV.

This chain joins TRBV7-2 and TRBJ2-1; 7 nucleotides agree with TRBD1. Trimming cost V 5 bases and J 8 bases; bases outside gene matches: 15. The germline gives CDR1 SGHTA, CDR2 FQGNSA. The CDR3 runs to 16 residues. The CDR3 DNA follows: TGTGCCAGCAGCCAGGGGGTAGACAGGGACGGATATGAGCAGTTCTTC. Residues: CASSQGVDRDGYEQFF.

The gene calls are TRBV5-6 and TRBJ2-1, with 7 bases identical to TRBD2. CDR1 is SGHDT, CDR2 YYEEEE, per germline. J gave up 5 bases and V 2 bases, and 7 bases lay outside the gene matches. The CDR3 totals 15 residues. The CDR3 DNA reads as TGTGCCAGCAGCTTCGGGACTAAGCCTAACAATGAGCAGTTCTTC. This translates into CASSFGTKPNNEQFF.

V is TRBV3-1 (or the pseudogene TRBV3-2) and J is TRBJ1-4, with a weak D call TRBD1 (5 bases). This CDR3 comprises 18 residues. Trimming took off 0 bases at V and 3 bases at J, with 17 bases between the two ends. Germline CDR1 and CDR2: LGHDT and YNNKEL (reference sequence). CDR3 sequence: CASSQDFTGLRANEKLFF. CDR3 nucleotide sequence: TGTGCCAGCAGCCAAGATTTTACAGGACTAAGGGCTAATGAAAAACTGTTTTTT.